This T cell receptor (beta chain) comes out of a study of cytomegalovirus exposure and HLA in healthy donors. Study-level points and caveats: TRBV6-2, TRBV6-3 and some other V segments were excluded as indistinguishable.

With 60 Vbeta and 13 Jbeta primers, the PCR was carried out. This table comes from immunoSEQ multiplex PCR, and its TCRdb copy is limited to in-frame clones, with some not included. Counted here are 180,000 or so clones, more than 70% occurring once; the ten biggest clones make up roughly 8%. The CDR3 is 14 residues long. The V segment lost 6 bases and the J segment 2 bases; nucleotides outside the gene matches: 7. Germline lookup yields CDR1 SGHDN and CDR2 FVKESK. Notes on this clone: Its matching antigen is unknown.

V is TRBV14 and J is TRBJ2-7; 7 nucleotides agree with TRBD2. This receptor was taken from a woman aged 40-49 years in good health and CMV-seropositive. Sequences were obtained from PBMCs. CDR3 DNA: TGTGCCAGCAGTCTAGGTCGGGGGGCCTACGAGCAGTACTTC. As protein: CASSLGRGAYEQYF.